This T cell receptor beta chain was retrieved from a study of cytomegalovirus exposure and HLA in healthy donors (dated by TCRdb to about 2017). Looking at the study overall: A later analysis indicated that the 90 to 150 validation repertoires were generated on the platform also employed for the roughly 650 repertoires of the first cohort. The aim of the study was to test whether cataloging public T cell receptors could identify signatures of past pathogen exposure. Along with the roughly 700-subject first cohort, a separate validation cohort of over 90 different subjects was used. To predict cytomegalovirus infection status, the study brought together high-throughput TCR immunosequencing, statistical association of individual TCRs with disease status, and machine learning.

The library was prepared using the immunoSEQ multiplex PCR assay. Turning to the authors' computational methods: A statistical classification framework was built to diagnose cytomegalovirus status from the catalog of TCR beta chain sequences. The table comes from immuneACCESS by way of TCRdb, which keeps in-frame sequences with V and J called. Part of the clones is missing from these tables; in studies checked, under half for an unresolved V gene and the rest for unknown reasons. The V and J calls and clone size were taken over from that table, and D and trimming were inferred from the DNA. The sample records some 140,000 clones, more than 70% of which are singletons. Approximately 2% of the sample comes from the top ten. The germline V gene supplies CDR1 MNHEY and CDR2 SVGAGI. At the junction V is shortened by 5 bases and J by 2 bases, with 8 bases in between. The CDR3 spans 13 residues, from the cysteine through the phenylalanine. The read is trimmed to its CDR3 DNA, 39 bases read in frame from base 1.

What the work shows at the level of the full study, not this receptor alone: The authors suggested that the approach could potentially be generalized to other disease states and immunological phenotypes. All 120 repertoires were used to score co-occurrence in the validation cohort in a later analysis, because that analysis had no HLA typing for the cohort. Three of the identified cytomegalovirus-associated TCR beta chains were confirmed in vitro to be specific for cytomegalovirus antigens. In both the original and validation cohorts, the classifier was reported to diagnose cytomegalovirus status with high specificity and sensitivity. Across donors, most TCR sequences were observed very rarely, whereas some public TCRs were present in many individuals. A later analysis found that TCRs clustered in the first cohort also tended to co-occur in the 110 or so validation repertoires, with approximately 94% of cluster scores above 0. A total of fewer than 200 TCR beta chains were listed by the study as associated with cytomegalovirus.

This clone appeared a few times. The antigen it recognizes is unknown. Base qualities were left out, and no much larger clone turns up one base away. Donors formed part of the validation cohort, which comprised over a hundred subjects and was distinct from the first cohort of under 850 subjects. This sequence was found in a human donor in good health. The sample comprised PBMCs. Here the chain combines TRBV6-5 and TRBJ2-3; the D gene identity is not certain. In nucleotide form, the sequence is TGTGCCAGCAGTCGCAGTAACACAGATACGCAGTATTTT. It encodes CASSRSNTDTQYF.